These 8 T cell receptor beta chains originate from one sample sequenced in a study of T cell responses to AZD1222 COVID-19 vaccine. Assay used: immunoSEQ multiplex PCR; TCRdb lists only in-frame clones, some missing. The data contain over 100,000 clones, about 80% of them singletons. This specimen was peripheral blood, taken on day 0 of AZD1222 vaccination. All receptors derive from an adult in good health.

In its sample, this clone was seen once. The genes are TRBV28 and TRBJ2-7; TRBD2 is a possible D gene (7 bases). The germline V gene has CDR1 MDHEN and CDR2 SYDVKM. This CDR3 contains 14 residues. The V end lost 6 bases, the J end lost 0 bases, and 12 bases lay between the germline ends. The CDR3 nucleotides are TGTGCCAGCAGGGGCGGGGGCCACTCCTACGAGCAGTACTTC. Translation gives CASRGGGHSYEQYF.

The chain is built from TRBV7-8 and TRBJ2-4, with 8 bases identical to TRBD1. The germline V gene has CDR1 SGHVS and CDR2 FQNEAQ. The length of the CDR3 is 19 residues. Trimming at V came to 4 bases and at J to 2 bases, leaving 16 bases not matched to a gene. The CDR3 DNA reads TGTGCCAGCAGCTCGGCCGCAAGCTCAGGGGGCTCTCCCAAAAACATTCAGTACTTC. It yields the protein CASSSAASSGGSPKNIQYF.

The V and J genes are TRBV19 and TRBJ2-3; no clear D. CDR1 and CDR2 from the germline V gene are LNHDA and SQIVND (reference sequence). This CDR3 region has 16 residues. Deletions cut 5 bases from V and 0 bases from J, with 15 bases between. CDR3 DNA sequence: TGTGCCAGTAGTTTCGGACGAGCCTCTAGCACAGATACGCAGTATTTT. This encodes CASSFGRASSTDTQYF.

This clone has a handful of counts. This chain connects TRBV7-9 to TRBJ1-6; no clear D. Per germline, CDR1 SEHNR and CDR2 FQNEAQ (reference sequence). The CDR3 extends over 13 amino acids. The V gene lost 6 bases and the J gene lost 3 bases, with 6 bases spanning the gap. This CDR3 reads CASSVGYNSPLHF. CDR3 nucleotide sequence: TGTGCCAGCAGTGTCGGCTATAATTCACCCCTCCACTTT. Filled out from reference TRBV7-9 and TRBJ1-6, the complete variable domain reads DTGVSQNPRHKITKRGQNVTFRCDPISEHNRLYWYRQTLGQGPEFLTYFQNEAQLEKSRLLSDRFSAERPKGSFSTLEIQRTEQGDSAMYLCASSVGYNSPLHFGNGTRLTVT.

The J gene is TRBJ1-2, the V gene TRBV27, with 9 bases identical to TRBD1. The CDR3 contains 14 residues. J lost 6 bases, V lost 6 bases, and 8 bases had no gene match. In germline, CDR1 is MNHEY, CDR2 SMNVEV (reference sequence). CDR3 in DNA: TGTGCCAGCAGCCTCCATGACAGGGGGAATGGCTACACCTTC. Its translation is CASSLHDRGNGYTF.

CDR3 coding DNA: TGTGCCAGTTCGGACCGGGGACAGACAGATACGCAGTATTTT. Translation: CASSDRGQTDTQYF. The V and J genes are TRBV19 and TRBJ2-3; 7 bases match TRBD1. Germline V gene data show CDR1 as LNHDA and CDR2 as SQIVND (reference sequence). This CDR3 has 14 residues. V trimming: 8 bases; J trimming: 3 bases; junction bases outside the gene matches: 8.

In this sample, this clone turned up a few times. This chain connects TRBV12-3 or TRBV12-4 to TRBJ1-5, with D unresolved. The CDR3 consists of 13 residues. Trimming removed 4 bases at V and 9 bases at J, with 13 bases between. This CDR3 is CASSSRGPGPQHF. In nucleotides, the CDR3 is TGTGCCAGCAGTTCCCGGGGTCCAGGGCCCCAGCATTTT.

V usage is TRBV6-5 and J usage is TRBJ1-5, with D unclear. This CDR3 is 15 amino acids long. CDR1 MNHEY and CDR2 SVGAGI come from the germline V gene. V was trimmed by 5 bases and J by 1 base, leaving 12 bases between them. CDR3 in amino acids: CASSPYGVSNQPQHF. The CDR3 DNA sequence: TGTGCCAGCAGTCCGTATGGGGTAAGCAATCAGCCCCAGCATTTT.